These 19 T cell receptor beta chains were all obtained from the same sample, sequenced in a study of cytomegalovirus exposure and HLA in healthy donors. Sequencing was performed with immunoSEQ multiplex PCR; in TCRdb, only in-frame clones are kept and a portion is missing. The sample has 150,000 to 200,000 clones, 80% to 90% seen once. Material for sequencing was PBMCs. The receptors come from a woman aged 30 to 39 in good health and CMV-seropositive.

The V call is TRBV28, the J call TRBJ2-7; the D gene is possibly TRBD2 (6 bases). Germline CDR1 reads MDHEN; CDR2 reads SYDVKM. The V end was cut by 0 bases, the J end by 3 bases, with 9 bases between. The CDR3 loop spans 14 amino acids. The CDR3 DNA is TGTGCCAGCAGTTTATGGGGGAGGAGCTACGAGCAGTACTTC. Translation gives CASSLWGRSYEQYF.

The CDR3 coding sequence is TGTGCCAGCAGCACCGGGACAGGGTGGCCCTACACCTTC. It codes for CASSTGTGWPYTF. This chain connects TRBV6-5 to TRBJ1-2; 9 nucleotides align to TRBD1. Losses at the gene ends were 6 bases for V and 10 bases for J; bases not matched to a gene: 9. Germline V lookup: CDR1 MNHEY, CDR2 SVGAGI. This CDR3 contains 13 residues.

This rearrangement joins TRBV5-6 to TRBJ2-1; the D gene is possibly TRBD2 (6 bases). Per germline, CDR1 SGHDT and CDR2 YYEEEE. V lost 7 bases to trimming and J lost 2 bases, with 7 bases between them. The CDR3 is made up of 12 amino acids. CDR3 bases: TGTGCCAGCGGGAGGCCCTACAATGAGCAGTTCTTC. Its protein product is CASGRPYNEQFF.

The CDR3: CASSLGQTNTEAFF. In DNA form, the CDR3 reads TGCGCCAGCAGCTTGGGGCAGACAAACACTGAAGCTTTCTTT. The chain is built from TRBV5-1 and TRBJ1-1; D gene ambiguous. This CDR3 has 14 amino acids. V lost 0 bases, J lost 2 bases, and 8 bases lay in between. Germline-derived CDR1 and CDR2 are SGHRS and YFSETQ.

This clone was detected once. This chain joins TRBV2 and TRBJ2-1; 9 bases line up with TRBD2. Germline-derived CDR1 and CDR2 are SNHLY and FYNNEI. J lost 1 base, V lost 1 base, and 2 bases had no gene match. The CDR3 is 16 residues long. The CDR3, as DNA: TGTGCCAGCAGTGAAGGCGGGAGGGGGTCCTACAATGAGCAGTTCTTC. This translates into CASSEGGRGSYNEQFF.

The chain employs TRBV5-1 and TRBJ2-7, with TRBD1 matching 10 bases. V dropped 4 bases and J dropped 3; count of bases not matched to a gene: 4. The V gene's germline CDR1 is SGHRS and CDR2 YFSETQ. CDR3 length equals 14 residues. The CDR3 sequence is CASSPRTGGYEQYF. CDR3 bases: TGCGCCAGCAGCCCGCGGACAGGGGGCTACGAGCAGTACTTC.

The J gene is TRBJ2-1, the V gene TRBV30; possibly TRBD2 for D (6 bases). The CDR3 is made up of 15 amino acids. Trimming stripped 5 bases from V and 3 bases from J, with 17 bases between. Per germline, CDR1 GTSNPN and CDR2 SVGIG (reference sequence). The CDR3 sequence is CAWDSSGEVYNEQFF. The DNA of the CDR3 is TGTGCCTGGGATAGTAGCGGAGAGGTCTACAATGAGCAGTTCTTC.

This rearrangement joins TRBV5-1 to TRBJ2-2, with 8 positions matching TRBD1. The CDR3 extends over 16 amino acids. Losses at the gene ends were 0 bases for V and 5 bases for J; bases not matched to a gene: 6. Germline V gene lookup returns CDR1 SGHRS and CDR2 YFSETQ. Written as DNA, the CDR3 is TGCGCCAGCAGCTTGGGGGGAAGGACAGGGACCGGGGAGCTGTTTTTT. It codes for CASSLGGRTGTGELFF.

This clone was observed a handful of times. The rearrangement joins TRBV7-2 to TRBJ1-2; D perhaps matches TRBD1 (5 bases). The CDR3 totals 13 residues. V was clipped by 0 bases and J by 7 bases, with 9 bases between them. CDR1 is SGHTA and CDR2 is FQGNSA in the germline V gene. This CDR3 is CASSLAGQGGYTF. The CDR3 bases are TGTGCCAGCAGCTTAGCGGGTCAGGGTGGCTACACCTTC.

The sample holds one count of this clone. The chain combines TRBV6-6 with TRBJ2-7; maybe TRBD2 (6 bases). This CDR3 region has 13 residues. V lost 4 bases to trimming and J lost 6 bases, with 13 bases between them. Germline CDR1 reads MNHNY; CDR2 reads SVGAGI (reference sequence). CDR3 protein: CASSLGGSPEQYF. The CDR3, as DNA: TGTGCCAGCAGTTTGGGAGGCTCCCCCGAGCAGTACTTC.

This chain uses TRBV9 with TRBJ1-2, with D uncertain. Trimming stripped 0 bases from V and 8 bases from J, with 23 bases between. Per the germline V gene, CDR1 is SGDLS and CDR2 is YYNGEE. The CDR3 spans 17 residues. CDR3: CASSVGLRTPEVGGYTF. For the CDR3, the DNA is TGTGCCAGCAGCGTAGGGTTGAGGACCCCGGAGGTGGGCGGCTACACCTTC.

In nucleotides, the CDR3 is TGTGCCAGCAGTCGGGACACCAGAAATCAGCCCCAGCATTTT. Translated, it gives CASSRDTRNQPQHF. This chain links TRBV6-5 with TRBJ1-5; D possibly corresponds to TRBD1 (6 bases). Trimming stripped 5 bases from V and 4 bases from J, with 12 bases between. In germline, CDR1 is MNHEY, CDR2 SVGAGI. The length of the CDR3 is 14 residues.

The chain joins TRBV7-8 to TRBJ2-7; 7 bases align to TRBD2. After removal of 2 bases from V and 6 bases from J, the junction contained 10 bases not matched to a gene. The CDR3 covers 15 residues. Germline loops: CDR1 SGHVS, CDR2 FQNEAQ. As DNA, the CDR3 is TGTGCCAGCAGCTTAAGCGGGACCAGGGCCCTCGAGCAGTACTTC. Protein sequence: CASSLSGTRALEQYF.

The chain has TRBV5-4 and TRBJ1-5; the D is unclear. The CDR3 has 12 amino acids. V was pared by 2 bases and J by 4 bases, with 4 bases between. Looked up from germline, CDR1 is SGHNT and CDR2 is YYREEE (reference sequence). This CDR3 reads CASSFGNQPQHF. CDR3 DNA: TGTGCCAGCAGCTTCGGGAATCAGCCCCAGCATTTT.

This clone was counted once. This rearrangement joins TRBV9 to TRBJ1-1; a weak D match, TRBD1 (5 bases). V was shortened by 3 bases and J by 2 bases, with 11 bases between the two germline ends. Germline loops: CDR1 SGDLS, CDR2 YYNGEE. CDR3 size: 14 residues. CDR3 nucleotides: TGTGCCAGCAGCGCGGGGGACTATAACACTGAAGCTTTCTTT. As protein: CASSAGDYNTEAFF.

The chain carries TRBV2 and TRBJ2-3, with 10 bases aligning to TRBD2. Germline CDR1 SNHLY, CDR2 FYNNEI. Trimming took 2 bases from V and 3 from J; bases not matched to a gene: 5. The CDR3 has 16 residues. CDR3 residues: CASSERASGRTDTQYF. CDR3 sequence (DNA): TGTGCCAGCAGTGAAAGGGCTAGCGGGAGAACAGATACGCAGTATTTT.

The gene calls are TRBV7-2 and TRBJ2-7; 8 bases match TRBD2. Germline V gene data show CDR1 as SGHTA and CDR2 as FQGNSA. CDR3 length: 14 amino acids. V lost 1 base, J lost 6 bases, and 5 bases stayed unmatched. The CDR3: CASSLEGGRLEQYF. DNA of the CDR3: TGTGCCAGCAGCTTAGAAGGCGGGAGGCTCGAGCAGTACTTC.

The chain links TRBV19 to TRBJ2-1, with TRBD2 identical over 11 bases. This CDR3 has 15 amino acids. V dropped 5 bases and J dropped 5; count of bases not matched to a gene: 5. Germline CDR1 LNHDA, CDR2 SQIVND (reference sequence). The CDR3 here is CASSRTSGSHNEQFF. The DNA of the CDR3 is TGTGCCAGTAGTCGGACTAGCGGGTCCCACAATGAGCAGTTCTTC.

J is TRBJ1-5 and V is TRBV6-1; the D gene is possibly TRBD1 (5 bases). V dropped 7 bases and J dropped 0 bases, with 10 bases sitting between them. The CDR3 runs 14 residues. Germline V lookup: CDR1 MNHNS, CDR2 SASEGT. The CDR3 sequence: CASIPGNSNQPQHF. The CDR3 DNA follows: TGTGCCAGCATCCCAGGGAATAGCAATCAGCCCCAGCATTTT.